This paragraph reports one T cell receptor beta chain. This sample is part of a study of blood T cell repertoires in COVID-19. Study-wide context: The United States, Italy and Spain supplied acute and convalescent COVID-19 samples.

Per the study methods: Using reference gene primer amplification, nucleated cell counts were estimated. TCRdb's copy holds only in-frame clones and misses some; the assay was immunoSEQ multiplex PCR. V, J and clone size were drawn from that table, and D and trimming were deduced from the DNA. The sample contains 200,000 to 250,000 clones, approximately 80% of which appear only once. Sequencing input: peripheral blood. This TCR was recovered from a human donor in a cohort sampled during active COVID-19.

CDR3 region: CATRGIINSPLHF. As DNA, the CDR3 is TGTGCCACCAGAGGGATTATTAATTCACCCCTCCACTTT. V and J are TRBV19 and TRBJ1-6; D remains ambiguous. V lost 10 bases, J lost 6 bases, and 13 bases lay in between. The CDR3 is 13 residues long. Germline-derived CDR1 and CDR2 are LNHDA and SQIVND (reference sequence).